The 2 T cell receptor beta chains below all came from one sample that was sequenced in a study of T cells in Graves' hyperthyroidism and ophthalmopathy. Using RNA transcripts as the source, TCR beta CDR3 regions were amplified. The TCR CDR3 first-round RT-PCR relied on the HTBI primer set. A single record per CDR3 protein comes from TCRdb applying MiXCR to the multiplex PCR reads. Of 470,000 or so distinct CDR3 sequences listed, roughly 20% are singletons. The sample consisted of blood. The receptor set was obtained from a man in his late teens or twenties with Graves' hyperthyroidism.

This chain links TRBV7-2 with TRBJ2-7, with 13 bases aligning to TRBD2. Trimming removed 5 bases from V and 2 bases from J; junction bases left unmatched: 3. Germline V gene sequence: CDR1 SGHTA, CDR2 FQGNSA. The CDR3 sequence is 15 residues long. CDR3 region: CASSSGTSGTYEQYF. In DNA form, the CDR3 reads TGTGCCAGCAGCAGCGGGACTAGCGGGACCTACGAGCAGTACTTC.

CDR3 sequence: CATTKRGMDNYGYTF. CDR3 nucleotides: TGTGCCACCACAAAACGGGGCATGGATAACTATGGCTACACCTTC. The rearrangement joins TRBV15 to TRBJ1-2; D possibly corresponds to TRBD1 (5 bases). The CDR3 sequence is 15 residues long. Trimming removed 7 bases from V and 1 base from J, with 16 bases in between. Germline V CDR1 and CDR2: LNHNV, YYDKDF (reference sequence).